What follows are 18 T cell receptor beta chains derived from one specimen sequenced in a study of vaccination effects on CD4 cells after COVID-19. Data came from immunoSEQ multiplex PCR; TCRdb stores just in-frame clones and leaves some out. The sample has about 46,000 clones, about 76% seen once. Which antigens these TCRs recognize remains unknown. Antigen-specific CD4+ T cells were first expanded with viral peptide pools by the ViraFEST assay and only then sequenced. Researchers isolated CD4+ T cells once approximately eleven days of culture had elapsed. Vaccine administered to participants consisted of two doses of either BNT162b2 or mRNA-1273. Specimen: CD4+ T cells from PBMCs cultured with HCoV-OC43 spike peptides, collected after COVID-19 vaccination. Regarding subset: HCoV-OC43 spike overlapping peptide pool stimulation. The receptors come from a human donor who received a COVID-19 vaccine.

The genes are TRBV4-1 and TRBJ2-7; 9 nucleotides agree with TRBD1. CDR1 is MGHRA, CDR2 YSYEKL, per germline. Losses at the gene ends were 3 bases for V and 1 base for J; bases not matched to a gene: 7. This CDR3 has 16 amino acids. This CDR3 is CASSQGTGGASYEQYF. DNA for the CDR3: TGCGCCAGCAGCCAGGGCACAGGGGGCGCGTCCTACGAGCAGTACTTC.

A few counts support this clone. The chain carries TRBV7-9 and TRBJ1-1; unclear D gene. Looked up from germline, CDR1 is SEHNR and CDR2 is FQNEAQ (reference sequence). Trimming shortened V by 4 bases and J by 5 bases, and 17 bases separated the two germline ends. This CDR3 spans 15 amino acids. The CDR3 loop reads CASSSHGSRGTEAFF. CDR3 DNA: TGTGCCAGCAGCTCCCACGGTTCACGAGGGACTGAAGCTTTCTTT.

This rearrangement joins TRBV4-1 to TRBJ2-7; TRBD2 matches at 7 bases. Germline V gene sequence: CDR1 MGHRA, CDR2 YSYEKL. V lost 1 base to trimming and J lost 0 bases; unmatched junction nucleotides: 3. The CDR3 extends over 15 amino acids. CDR3 nucleotides: TGCGCCAGCAGCCAAGGGGAGGGCGACTCCTACGAGCAGTACTTC. Protein sequence: CASSQGEGDSYEQYF.

A few counts support this clone. This chain joins TRBV3-1 (or the pseudogene TRBV3-2) and TRBJ2-3, with a weak D call TRBD2 (5 bases). V gave up 1 base and J gave up 7 bases, with 18 bases separating them. The V gene's germline CDR1 is LGHDT and CDR2 YNNKEL (reference sequence). The CDR3 extends over 16 amino acids. CDR3 sequence: CASSQGGRMWENTQYF. The CDR3, as DNA: TGTGCCAGCAGCCAAGGCGGAAGGATGTGGGAGAATACGCAGTATTTT.

This clone occurred a few times. The chain combines TRBV3-1 (or the pseudogene TRBV3-2) with TRBJ1-5; the match to TRBD1 covers 7 bases. Germline V lookup: CDR1 LGHDT, CDR2 YNNKEL (reference sequence). The CDR3 runs to 15 residues. With V trimmed by 5 bases and J by 3 bases, 7 bases remained unmatched. CDR3: CASSSGTDTNQPQHF. CDR3 bases: TGTGCCAGCAGCTCAGGGACAGACACCAATCAGCCCCAGCATTTT.

The chain joins TRBV2 to TRBJ2-2, with unresolved D. In germline, CDR1 is SNHLY, CDR2 FYNNEI. CDR3 length: 13 amino acids. Between the trimmed V and J ends, which lost 7 bases and 1 base, there was a span of 7 bases. The CDR3 sequence is CASMGGNTGELFF. The CDR3 region has the DNA TGTGCCAGCATGGGCGGGAACACCGGGGAGCTGTTTTTT. Full variable domain (missing parts from reference TRBV2 and TRBJ2-2): EPEVTQTPSHQVTQMGQEVILRCVPISNHLYFYWYRQILGQKVEFLVSFYNNEISEKSEIFDDQFSVERPDGSNFTLKIRSTKLEDSAMYFCASMGGNTGELFFGEGSRLTVL.

This chain uses TRBV30 with TRBJ1-2; 8 bases align to TRBD1. Germline V lookup: CDR1 GTSNPN, CDR2 SVGIG (reference sequence). The CDR3 spans 14 residues. V dropped 5 bases and J dropped 7; count of bases not matched to a gene: 12. CDR3 residues: CAWGRQGWSVGYTF. The CDR3 DNA reads TGTGCCTGGGGACGACAGGGGTGGTCGGTTGGCTACACCTTC.

The chain employs TRBV6-5 and TRBJ2-7, with 10 bases identical to TRBD2. The CDR3 has 14 residues. Germline lookup yields CDR1 MNHEY and CDR2 SVGAGI. The trim removed 7 bases at V and 2 bases at J, leaving 5 bases unmatched. CDR3 residues: CASTSGGGPYEQYF. For the CDR3, the DNA is TGTGCCAGCACAAGCGGGGGGGGCCCCTACGAGCAGTACTTC.

The chain is built from TRBV11-2 and TRBJ2-3; 7 bases agree with TRBD2. CDR3 length equals 17 residues. The V segment lost 3 bases and the J segment 6 bases; nucleotides outside the gene matches: 15. The germline gives CDR1 SGHAT, CDR2 FQNNGV. The CDR3 spells CASSFLAAAGVYDTQYF. In nucleotides, the CDR3 is TGTGCCAGCAGCTTTTTAGCTGCGGCGGGGGTATACGATACGCAGTATTTT.

The chain combines TRBV5-5 with TRBJ2-1; TRBD1 matches 7 bases. The CDR3 length is 16 residues. Trimming at V came to 4 bases and at J to 3 bases, leaving 10 bases not matched to a gene. CDR1 SGHKS and CDR2 YYEKEE come from the germline V gene (reference sequence). The CDR3 DNA reads as TGTGCCAGCAGCCTCACCGACAGGGAGTACTACAATGAGCAGTTCTTC. Protein product: CASSLTDREYYNEQFF.

The chain recombines TRBV29-1 with TRBJ1-1; D is unclear. The CDR3 loop spans 11 amino acids. V was trimmed by 8 bases and J by 3 bases, leaving 10 bases between them. CDR1 and CDR2 (germline): SQVTM, ANQGSEA. In DNA form, the CDR3 reads TGCAGCATGTGGACCCACACTGAAGCTTTCTTT. Protein product: CSMWTHTEAFF.

For this clone: This sample includes further DNA sequences coding for the same CDR3. The J gene is TRBJ1-2, the V gene TRBV20-1, with unresolved D. CDR3 length equals 11 residues. Per germline, CDR1 DFQATT and CDR2 SNEGSKA (reference sequence). With 4 bases removed from V and 4 bases from J, the gap between germline ends came to 7 bases. The CDR3 spells CSATTGYGYTF. For the CDR3, the DNA is TGCAGTGCTACGACGGGCTATGGCTACACCTTC.

This chain joins TRBV9 and TRBJ1-1; 8 nucleotides match TRBD1. The V gene end was trimmed by 3 bases and the J gene end by 8 bases; junction bases not matched to a gene: 18. There are 17 residues in the CDR3. Germline CDR1 reads SGDLS; CDR2 reads YYNGEE. The CDR3 DNA reads as TGTGCCAGCAGCGCGCGGACAGGGTGGGCTACAGATGGAGAAGCTTTCTTT. As protein: CASSARTGWATDGEAFF. Full variable domain (missing parts from reference TRBV9 and TRBJ1-1): DSGVTQTPKHLITATGQRVTLRCSPRSGDLSVYWYQQSLDQGLQFLIQYYNGEERAKGNILERFSAQQFPDLHSELNLSSLELGDSALYFCASSARTGWATDGEAFFGQGTRLTVV.

The V gene is TRBV5-1, the J gene TRBJ2-1, with TRBD1 matching 8 bases. Germline lookup yields CDR1 SGHRS and CDR2 YFSETQ. V dropped 4 bases and J dropped 1; count of bases not matched to a gene: 7. This CDR3 spans 16 amino acids. This chain's CDR3 is CASSPGQGTSYNEQFF. CDR3 sequence (DNA): TGCGCCAGCAGCCCAGGACAGGGCACATCCTACAATGAGCAGTTCTTC.

V is TRBV3-1 (or the pseudogene TRBV3-2) and J is TRBJ1-2, with 9 bases identical to TRBD1. Germline V gene data show CDR1 as LGHDT and CDR2 as YNNKEL (reference sequence). The CDR3 totals 17 residues. V lost 5 bases, J lost 2 bases, and 12 bases stayed unmatched. In DNA form, the CDR3 reads TGTGCCAGCAGCAGGGGACAGGGTTCGCGGCGGAACTATGGCTACACCTTC. It specifies CASSRGQGSRRNYGYTF.

The CDR3 DNA sequence: TGTGCCTGGAGTGTGGGACCGGGCTACGAGCAGTACTTC. This sequence encodes CAWSVGPGYEQYF. The genes are TRBV30 and TRBJ2-7; either TRBD1 or TRBD2 may fit D (5 bases each). This CDR3 spans 13 amino acids. The V gene's germline CDR1 is GTSNPN and CDR2 SVGIG (reference sequence). Trimming removed 0 bases at V and 3 bases at J, with 9 bases between.

This clone was seen more than once but under ten times. The chain recombines TRBV2 with TRBJ2-7; D is unclear. V lost 2 bases to trimming and J lost 4 bases, with 9 bases between them. The CDR3 loop spans 13 amino acids. The V gene's germline CDR1 is SNHLY and CDR2 FYNNEI. The CDR3: CASSEPFEYEQYF. The CDR3 DNA follows: TGTGCCAGCAGTGAACCCTTTGAGTACGAGCAGTACTTC.

This clone was observed a single time. The gene calls are TRBV7-6 and TRBJ1-3; no clear D. In germline, CDR1 is SGHVS, CDR2 FNYEAQ. This CDR3 has 16 amino acids. The V and J ends lost 1 base and 0 bases respectively, with 10 bases between them. This CDR3 reads CASSLGHLSSGNTIYF. The CDR3 DNA is TGTGCCAGCAGCTTAGGACATTTAAGCTCTGGAAACACCATATATTTT. Supplemented by reference TRBV7-6 and TRBJ1-3, the full variable domain reads GAGVSQSPRYKVTKRGQDVALRCDPISGHVSLYWYRQALGQGPEFLTYFNYEAQQDKSGLPNDRFSAERPEGSISTLTIQRTEQRDSAMYRCASSLGHLSSGNTIYFGEGSWLTVV.